What follows is one T cell receptor beta chain and its context. The antigen is unknown. This record comes from a study of T cells in Graves' hyperthyroidism and ophthalmopathy. Germline assignment: CDR1 MGHRA and CDR2 YSYEKL. The V gene lost 4 bases and the J gene lost 1 base, with 13 bases spanning the gap. The CDR3 has 15 residues. It was RNA transcripts that yielded the amplified TCR beta CDR3 regions. HTBI primers drove first-round RT-PCR of the TCR CDR3. One entry per CDR3 protein, called by TCRdb with MiXCR from the multiplex PCR reads. The sample has about 500,000 distinct CDR3 sequences, 15% to 20% seen once; the top ten hold approximately 30%. Overall study results and limits: Blood shared most expanded thyroid clonotypes above 0.001.

Patients affected by ophthalmopathy presented a Clinical Activity Score of at least 3, a NOSPECS grade of at least 4, and disease duration below 3 months. V is TRBV4-1 and J is TRBJ1-1; D possibly corresponds to TRBD1 (5 bases). The clonotype was recovered from a woman aged 30 to 39 with Graves' ophthalmopathy. Input material: blood. Here the CDR3 reads CASSPGRMGNTEAFF. Here the CDR3 DNA reads TGCGCCAGCAGCCCGGGACGCATGGGGAACACTGAAGCTTTCTTT.